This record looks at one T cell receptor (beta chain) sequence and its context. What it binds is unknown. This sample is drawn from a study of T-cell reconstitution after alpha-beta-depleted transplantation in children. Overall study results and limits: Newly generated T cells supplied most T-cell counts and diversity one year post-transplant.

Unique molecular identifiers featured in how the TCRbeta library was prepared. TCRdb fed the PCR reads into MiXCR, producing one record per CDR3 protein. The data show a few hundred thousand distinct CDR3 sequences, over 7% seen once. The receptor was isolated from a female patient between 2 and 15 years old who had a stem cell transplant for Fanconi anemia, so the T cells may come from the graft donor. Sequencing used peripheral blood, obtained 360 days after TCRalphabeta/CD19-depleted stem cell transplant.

The CDR3 nucleotides are TGTGCCAGCACGTCCCCAACAAAGGGGGGCTCTAACTATGGCTACACCTTC. Translation: CASTSPTKGGSNYGYTF. The chain combines TRBV6-2 or TRBV6-3 with TRBJ1-2; D is perhaps TRBD1 (6 bases). There are 17 residues in the CDR3. Germline V lookup: CDR1 MNHEY, CDR2 SVGEGT. V was trimmed by 7 bases and J by 0 bases, leaving 21 bases between them.